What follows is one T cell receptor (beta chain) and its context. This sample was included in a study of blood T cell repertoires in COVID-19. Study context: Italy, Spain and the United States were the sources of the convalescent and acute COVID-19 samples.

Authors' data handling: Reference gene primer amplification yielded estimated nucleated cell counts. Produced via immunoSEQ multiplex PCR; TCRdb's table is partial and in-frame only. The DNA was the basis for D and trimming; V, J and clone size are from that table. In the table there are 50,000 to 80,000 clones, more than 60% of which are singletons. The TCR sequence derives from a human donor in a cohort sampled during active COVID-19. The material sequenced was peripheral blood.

CDR3 nucleotide sequence: TGTGCCAGCAACCCGACAGGGTTCAGTGAGCAGTTCTTC. Translated, it gives CASNPTGFSEQFF. This chain uses TRBV12-3 or TRBV12-4 with TRBJ2-1, with TRBD1 matching 7 bases. The ends lost 7 bases at V and 9 bases at J; junction bases unmatched: 9. The CDR3 is made up of 13 amino acids.